One and the same sample provided the 30 T cell receptor beta chains below, sequenced in a study of T-cell memory formation after mild COVID-19. MiXCR, run by TCRdb on the 5' RACE reads, gives a single entry per CDR3 protein. Among roughly 280,000 distinct CDR3 sequences listed, 7% to 10% were seen once. Sequencing was done on a sample of PBMCs or a T cell subset sorted from them (not recorded which). The receptors were sampled from a man between 18 and 29 years old who had mild COVID-19 (a few samples of this study predate the infection). Cell type and time point are not known.

This clonotype was counted ten times or more. The chain combines TRBV20-1 with TRBJ1-1; D is ambiguous. V shed 5 bases and J shed 3 bases, with 10 bases lying between them. CDR3 size: 12 residues. Germline CDR1 DFQATT, CDR2 SNEGSKA (reference sequence). CDR3 residues: CSAGRGDTEAFF. The DNA of the CDR3 is TGCAGTGCTGGCCGCGGGGACACTGAAGCTTTCTTT.

V is TRBV5-1 and J is TRBJ2-7; D remains ambiguous. Looked up from germline, CDR1 is SGHRS and CDR2 is YFSETQ. The CDR3 is 14 amino acids. The ends were cut back, 0 bases at V and 5 bases at J, with 12 bases in the middle. CDR3 region: CASSLARSGNEQYF. In DNA form, the CDR3 reads TGCGCCAGCAGCTTGGCCAGGTCCGGAAACGAGCAGTACTTC.

The chain recombines TRBV7-2 with TRBJ2-3; the D gene could be TRBD1 or TRBD2 (5 bases each). Germline loops: CDR1 SGHTA, CDR2 FQGNSA. This CDR3 is 17 amino acids long. V was shortened by 0 bases and J by 3 bases, with 16 bases between the two germline ends. CDR3 amino acids: CASSLAGQGRGTDTQYF. CDR3 DNA: TGTGCCAGCAGCTTAGCGGGGCAGGGACGCGGAACAGATACGCAGTATTTT.

This chain links TRBV6-4 with TRBJ2-7; no definite D call. V lost 0 bases and J 3 bases, leaving 15 bases between the germline ends. Germline CDR1 is MRHNA and CDR2 is SNTAGT. The CDR3 is 16 amino acids. The CDR3 reads CASSDSMIRRCYEQYV. The CDR3 region has the DNA TGTGCCAGCAGTGACTCGATGATCCGACGGTGCTACGAGCAGTACGTC.

This clonotype was counted between two and nine times. The J gene is TRBJ2-3, the V gene TRBV5-1, with D perhaps matching TRBD1 or TRBD2 (5 bases each). The CDR3 is 13 residues long. Looked up from germline, CDR1 is SGHRS and CDR2 is YFSETQ. The V and J ends lost 4 bases and 3 bases respectively, with 9 bases between them. CDR3 sequence reads: CASSMGETDTQYF. CDR3 nucleotide sequence: TGCGCCAGCAGCATGGGGGAAACAGATACGCAGTATTTT. The variable domain in full, with the rest retrieved from reference TRBV5-1 and TRBJ2-3, is KAGVTQTPRYLIKTRGQQVTLSCSPISGHRSVSWYQQTPGQGLQFLFEYFSETQRNKGNFPGRFSGRQFSNSRSEMNVSTLELGDSALYLCASSMGETDTQYFGPGTRLTVL.

V and J are TRBV27 and TRBJ1-5; the D is unclear. Germline V CDR1 and CDR2: MNHEY, SMNVEV (reference sequence). This CDR3 contains 14 residues. The germline V and J ends were trimmed by 6 bases and 6 bases, with 15 bases remaining between them. DNA of the CDR3: TGTGCCAGCAGCGTTACATGGAGGAGTCAGCCCCAGCATTTT. The encoded protein is CASSVTWRSQPQHF.

This clonotype was seen at least ten times. This chain connects TRBV10-2 to TRBJ1-4; 8 bases align to TRBD1. This CDR3 spans 13 amino acids. V was clipped by 7 bases and J by 10 bases; unmatched bases: 8. Germline loops: CDR1 WSHSY, CDR2 SAAADI. In DNA form, the CDR3 reads TGCGCCAGCAACGAACAGGGGGAGGGAAAACTGTTTTTT. Encoded protein: CASNEQGEGKLFF.

This rearrangement joins TRBV20-1 to TRBJ2-1, with a tentative D call TRBD1 (6 bases). The germline gives CDR1 DFQATT, CDR2 SNEGSKA (reference sequence). V dropped 6 bases and J dropped 0 bases, with 21 bases sitting between them. This CDR3 region has 17 residues. CDR3 coding DNA: TGCAGTGCCATACGAACTGGGGGACACAGCTCCTACAATGAGCAGTTCTTC. It is translated as CSAIRTGGHSSYNEQFF.

This rearrangement joins TRBV20-1 to TRBJ2-4; D uncertain. This CDR3 spans 15 amino acids. In germline, CDR1 is DFQATT, CDR2 SNEGSKA (reference sequence). With 5 bases removed from V and 0 bases from J, the gap between germline ends came to 14 bases. The CDR3, as DNA: TGCAGTGCTTCCCCCAGACTGGGAGCCAAAAACATTCAGTACTTC. Its translation: CSASPRLGAKNIQYF.

V and J are TRBV7-9 and TRBJ1-1; D gene unclear. Trimming removed 2 bases from V and 7 bases from J, with 11 bases in between. Per germline, CDR1 SEHNR and CDR2 FQNEAQ (reference sequence). CDR3 length equals 13 residues. This chain's CDR3 is CASSLIFGGEAFF. Written as DNA, the CDR3 is TGTGCCAGCAGCTTAATCTTCGGTGGTGAAGCTTTCTTT.

A few counts support this clonotype. The rearrangement uses TRBV11-3 and TRBJ2-3; D possibly corresponds to TRBD2 (7 bases). Trimming stripped 5 bases from V and 1 base from J, with 19 bases between. Germline V gene sequence: CDR1 SGHNT, CDR2 YENEEA. CDR3 length: 17 residues. CDR3 residues: CASSHSEGGLGTDTQYF. CDR3 coding DNA: TGTGCCAGCAGCCATTCAGAGGGGGGGCTTGGCACAGATACGCAGTATTTT. Complete variable domain (other parts from reference TRBV11-3 and TRBJ2-3): EAGVVQSPRYKIIEKKQPVAFWCNPISGHNTLYWYLQNLGQGPELLIRYENEEAVDDSQLPKDRFSAERLKGVDSTLKIQPAELGDSAVYLCASSHSEGGLGTDTQYFGPGTRLTVL.

This clonotype has only a few counts. The chain carries TRBV7-9 and TRBJ1-2; possible D gene TRBD1, 6 bases. The ends were cut back, 3 bases at V and 0 bases at J, with 17 bases in the middle. The CDR3 sequence is 17 residues long. In germline, CDR1 is SEHNR, CDR2 FQNEAQ (reference sequence). The CDR3 is CASSFLLYGQTNYGYTF. The CDR3 DNA sequence: TGTGCCAGCAGCTTCCTCCTATACGGACAGACTAACTATGGCTACACCTTC.

This clonotype was counted only a few times. This chain uses TRBV5-4 with TRBJ1-2; possible D gene TRBD1, 5 bases. There are 16 residues in the CDR3. Deletions cut 3 bases from V and 1 base from J, with 16 bases between. Germline V gene data show CDR1 as SGHNT and CDR2 as YYREEE (reference sequence). CDR3 coding DNA: TGTGCCAGCAGCTGGGGAGCAGGGATCGTTAACTATGGCTACACCTTC. Protein: CASSWGAGIVNYGYTF. The variable domain in full, completed from reference TRBV5-4 and TRBJ1-2, reads ETGVTQSPTHLIKTRGQQVTLRCSSQSGHNTVSWYQQALGQGPQFIFQYYREEENGRGNFPPRFSGLQFPNYSSELNVNALELDDSALYLCASSWGAGIVNYGYTFGSGTRLTVV.

V gene TRBV9 combines with J gene TRBJ2-5; the D gene is possibly TRBD1 (6 bases). This CDR3 is built from 13 residues. The germline V and J ends were trimmed by 3 bases and 3 bases, with 9 bases remaining between them. Germline loops: CDR1 SGDLS, CDR2 YYNGEE. In DNA form, the CDR3 reads TGTGCCAGCAGCGCCGGACAGAAAGAGACCCAGTACTTC. Translating gives CASSAGQKETQYF.

The V and J genes are TRBV19 and TRBJ2-1; no reliable D call. Trimming took off 5 bases at V and 0 bases at J, with 11 bases between the two ends. Looked up from germline, CDR1 is LNHDA and CDR2 is SQIVND (reference sequence). The CDR3 sequence is 15 residues long. This CDR3 reads CASSPRALSYNEQFF. The DNA for the CDR3 is TGTGCCAGTAGTCCCCGTGCTCTCTCCTACAATGAGCAGTTCTTC.

This clonotype was observed a handful of times. CDR3 amino acids: CASEQTGASGNTIYF. The CDR3 DNA reads TGTGCCAGCGAACAGACCGGTGCCTCTGGAAACACCATATATTTT. The V and J genes are TRBV12-3 or TRBV12-4 and TRBJ1-3; D gene ambiguous. The CDR3 is 15 amino acids. The ends were cut back, 8 bases at V and 0 bases at J, with 14 bases in the middle.

This clonotype showed up just a few times. The rearrangement joins TRBV6-1 to TRBJ1-5, with unresolved D. The V end was cut by 6 bases, the J end by 3 bases, with 15 bases between. The V gene's germline CDR1 is MNHNS and CDR2 SASEGT. This CDR3 has 15 amino acids. CDR3 DNA sequence: TGTGCCAGCAGCCTAGAACAGCCTTTCAATCAGCCCCAGCATTTT. It specifies CASSLEQPFNQPQHF.

The chain links TRBV20-1 to TRBJ1-5; a possible D gene is TRBD1 (6 bases). The CDR3 runs 13 residues. The V and J ends lost 2 bases and 2 bases respectively, with 7 bases between them. Germline CDR1 DFQATT, CDR2 SNEGSKA (reference sequence). The CDR3 spells CSARRQGNQPQHF. CDR3 nucleotides: TGCAGTGCTAGACGACAGGGCAATCAGCCCCAGCATTTT.

V and J are TRBV24-1 and TRBJ2-3; D perhaps matches TRBD2 (5 bases). V was clipped by 6 bases and J by 3 bases, with 15 bases between them. The germline V gene encodes CDR1 KGHDR and CDR2 SFDVKD. This CDR3 region has 15 residues. The CDR3: CATSTAKGGTDTQYF. In DNA form, the CDR3 reads TGTGCCACCAGTACCGCAAAGGGCGGGACAGATACGCAGTATTTT.

V and J are TRBV20-1 and TRBJ1-2; D is undetermined. Per germline, CDR1 DFQATT and CDR2 SNEGSKA (reference sequence). Trimming removed 4 bases at V and 1 base at J, with 10 bases between. CDR3 length equals 13 residues. The CDR3 coding sequence is TGCAGTGCTACAAACGAACTTAACTATGGCTACACCTTC. This gives the protein CSATNELNYGYTF.

The chain combines TRBV4-3 with TRBJ2-3, with no clear D. The CDR3 is 16 amino acids. CDR1 and CDR2 (germline): LGHNA, YSLEER. Trimming stripped 0 bases from V and 4 bases from J, with 14 bases between. CDR3: CASSQEHSDRPDTQYF. In DNA, the CDR3 is TGCGCCAGCAGCCAAGAGCATTCGGACCGCCCAGATACGCAGTATTTT.

The V call is TRBV4-3, the J call TRBJ2-3, with 7 bases identical to TRBD2. Trimming cost V 0 bases and J 2 bases; bases outside gene matches: 5. Germline V gene sequence: CDR1 LGHNA, CDR2 YSLEER. This CDR3 comprises 16 residues. The CDR3 sequence is CASSQEGAGITDTQYF. DNA for the CDR3: TGCGCCAGCAGCCAAGAGGGAGCGGGGATCACAGATACGCAGTATTTT.

This clonotype was recorded a few times. V gene TRBV12-3 or TRBV12-4 combines with J gene TRBJ2-1; D is perhaps TRBD1 (6 bases). The CDR3 contains 13 residues. Deletions cut 6 bases from V and 7 bases from J, with 13 bases between. The CDR3 nucleotides are TGTGCCAGCAGAAAACAGGGTCAGAATGAGCAGTTCTTC. Translated, it gives CASRKQGQNEQFF.

This clonotype was recorded a few times. This chain connects TRBV7-9 to TRBJ2-7; 8 bases are a match to TRBD2. The CDR3 extends over 14 amino acids. Germline V lookup: CDR1 SEHNR, CDR2 FQNEAQ (reference sequence). V gave up 4 bases and J gave up 9 bases; unmatched junction bases: 11. The CDR3 loop is CASSYRSGGPSQYF. The DNA for the CDR3 is TGTGCCAGCAGCTACCGAAGCGGGGGCCCGTCGCAGTACTTC.

This clonotype was seen only a few times. CDR3 sequence reads: CASRGGGNVGEQFF. DNA for the CDR3: TGTGCCAGCAGGGGGGGGGGCAACGTCGGCGAGCAGTTCTTC. J is TRBJ2-1 and V is TRBV6-4; TRBD2 might be the D (7 bases). This CDR3 has 14 amino acids. Germline CDR1 is MRHNA and CDR2 is SNTAGT. V lost 6 bases and J 10 bases, leaving 19 bases between the germline ends.

The chain carries TRBV29-1 and TRBJ1-2; 9 bases match TRBD1. CDR1 is SQVTM, CDR2 ANQGSEA, per germline. The ends lost 6 bases at V and 5 bases at J; junction bases unmatched: 4. The CDR3 totals 12 residues. CDR3 DNA sequence: TGCAGCGTCGCAGGGACAGGGTATGGCTACACCTTC. Protein sequence: CSVAGTGYGYTF.

In DNA, the CDR3 is TGTGCCAGCAGCTTAGGAGCAAACAGCCTTTCGGGAAACACCATATATTTT. Its protein product is CASSLGANSLSGNTIYF. This rearrangement joins TRBV7-2 to TRBJ1-3; no clear D. This CDR3 contains 17 residues. Trimming took off 1 base at V and 4 bases at J, with 17 bases between the two ends. From germline, CDR1 is SGHTA and CDR2 FQGNSA.

This chain links TRBV7-2 with TRBJ2-3, with D perhaps TRBD2 (5 bases). The V gene lost 5 bases and the J gene lost 1 base, with 10 bases spanning the gap. CDR1 SGHTA and CDR2 FQGNSA come from the germline V gene. The CDR3 has 14 amino acids. The CDR3 DNA reads as TGTGCCAGCAGCGAAGGGAGCGGCACAGATACGCAGTATTTT. As protein: CASSEGSGTDTQYF. Full variable domain (remainder filled in from reference TRBV7-2 and TRBJ2-3): GAGVSQSPSNKVTEKGKDVELRCDPISGHTALYWYRQSLGQGLEFLIYFQGNSAPDKSGLPSDRFSAERTGGSVSTLTIQRTQQEDSAVYLCASSEGSGTDTQYFGPGTRLTVL.

Only a few counts were recorded for this clonotype. Written as DNA, the CDR3 is TGTGCCAGCAGCACGACCCAAGATTGGAACACTGAAGCTTTCTTT. As protein: CASSTTQDWNTEAFF. The chain links TRBV7-2 to TRBJ1-1; D gene uncertain. This CDR3 is built from 15 residues. V was clipped by 5 bases and J by 1 base, with 14 bases between them. Germline CDR1 and CDR2: SGHTA and FQGNSA. Combining the CDR3 with reference TRBV7-2 and TRBJ1-1 gives the whole variable domain GAGVSQSPSNKVTEKGKDVELRCDPISGHTALYWYRQSLGQGLEFLIYFQGNSAPDKSGLPSDRFSAERTGGSVSTLTIQRTQQEDSAVYLCASSTTQDWNTEAFFGQGTRLTVV.

The chain couples TRBV20-1 to TRBJ2-1; D is possibly TRBD1 (6 bases). Trimming took 5 bases from V and 6 from J, leaving 20 bases between them. In germline, CDR1 is DFQATT, CDR2 SNEGSKA (reference sequence). The CDR3 contains 15 residues. CDR3 DNA sequence: TGCAGTGCTTGGGACACAAGCAAACGGGGCAATGAGCAGTTCTTC. Translating it yields CSAWDTSKRGNEQFF.